This note documents a single T cell receptor beta chain sequence. Its specificity is not known. This entry is derived from a study of T cell repertoires in cytomegalovirus infection. Study details: As its CMV epitopes, the study selected recently identified HLA-C-restricted and well-studied HLA-B-restricted targets.

MiXCR, applied by TCRdb to the reads, yields one record per CDR3 protein. The table lists approximately 120,000 distinct CDR3 sequences, about 28% of them singletons. Trimming stripped 8 bases from V and 4 bases from J, with 18 bases between. This CDR3 is built from 16 residues. CDR1 and CDR2 from the germline V gene are MNHEY and SMNVEV (reference sequence). Study results and caveats: Adding up the frequency of public TCR beta families identified people who carried CMV plus the relevant HLA.

The gene calls are TRBV27 and TRBJ1-6, with D maybe TRBD1 (6 bases). This receptor was identified in a human donor in good health (CMV status not recorded). Some clones in this sample may be carry-over from other donors' samples. Sequencing used CD8+ T cells from cultured PBMCs, obtained from culture after CMV antigen stimulation. CDR3 region: CASQSGAGPYNSPLHF. The CDR3 coding sequence is TGTGCCAGCCAATCGGGGGCTGGCCCTTATAATTCACCCCTCCACTTT.